This is a list of T cell receptor beta chains from one sample in a study of blood T cell repertoires in COVID-19. TCRdb's table, derived via immunoSEQ multiplex PCR, lists solely in-frame clones and lacks some. The data contain about 200,000 clones, approximately 90% of them singletons. What was sequenced was PBMCs or T cells enriched from blood (not recorded which). Receptors originate from a woman between 40 and 50 years old in a cohort exposed to, infected with or recovered from COVID-19 (not recorded which). Both conserved end residues are part of each CDR3. A D gene is named only where the DNA matches it firmly. Clone sizes are given selectively: once, few, many, or a class where the clone is expanded.

clone_size	d_call	j_call	v_call	cdr3_nt	cdr3_aa
.	.	TRBJ2-7	TRBV7-9	TGTGCCAGCTCTTGGAGGGATTCGATGGCGTACTTC	CASSWRDSMAYF
once	.	TRBJ1-6	TRBV6-5	TGTGCCAGCAGGACGACACGTAATTCACCCCTCCACTTT	CASRTTRNSPLHF
.	TRBD1	TRBJ1-1	TRBV9	TGTGCCAGCAGCTTTGGGACAGGGTTGAACACTGAAGCTTTCTTT	CASSFGTGLNTEAFF
.	TRBD1	TRBJ2-5	TRBV28	TGTGCCAGCAGGCCTTACAGGGGGCCGGAGACCCAGTACTTC	CASRPYRGPETQYF
once	.	TRBJ1-2	TRBV6-1	TGTGCCAGTCAATACCAGGGGCGGGTTGGCTACACCTTC	CASQYQGRVGYTF
.	TRBD1	TRBJ2-2	TRBV24-1	TGTGCCACCAGTGATATGACGCGACAGGGCCCCACCGGGGAGCTGTTTTTT	CATSDMTRQGPTGELFF
.	.	TRBJ2-7	TRBV4-1	TGCGCCAGCAGCCAGGAACAGTGGGCCCGCTACGAGCAGTACTTC	CASSQEQWARYEQYF
.	TRBD1	TRBJ1-1	TRBV27	TGTGCCAGCAGTTTAGACGGCAGGGGGGAAGGTGAAGCTTTCTTT	CASSLDGRGEGEAFF
.	.	TRBJ1-2	TRBV7-2	TGTGCCAGCAGCAACAGCTACTATGGCTACACCTTC	CASSNSYYGYTF
.	.	TRBJ1-2	TRBV5-1	TGCGCCAGCAGCCCCTCAGGGGTGGAGTACTATGGCTACACCTTC	CASSPSGVEYYGYTF
.	.	TRBJ1-2	TRBV28	TGTGCCAGCAGCCAAGGGGGGGCCTCGGCTGGCTATGGCTACACCTTC	CASSQGGASAGYGYTF
.	.	TRBJ2-7	TRBV4-1	TGCGCCAGCAGCCTCCGAGGGGGGGGCCAGGGCGAGCAGTACTTC	CASSLRGGGQGEQYF
.	.	TRBJ1-1	TRBV29-1	TGCAGCGTCTCCGGGACACGGAACACTGAAGCTTTCTTT	CSVSGTRNTEAFF
.	.	TRBJ2-1	TRBV7-2	TGTGCCAGCAGCCGGGACTCCCTGGGCGATGAGCAGTTCTTC	CASSRDSLGDEQFF
.	TRBD2	TRBJ2-2	TRBV19	TGTGCCAGTATAAACGGGGGGGCGAACACCGGGGAGCTGTTTTTT	CASINGGANTGELFF
.	.	TRBJ2-1	TRBV11-2	TGTGCCAGCAGCTCCACAGGTCCCAATGAGCAGTTCTTC	CASSSTGPNEQFF
.	.	TRBJ2-7	TRBV7-9	TGTGCCAGCAGCCTCGCTACAGGGTACGTCCACGAGCAGTACTTC	CASSLATGYVHEQYF
.	.	TRBJ2-2	TRBV5-1	TGCGCCAGCAGCTTGGTAGGGGCCGGGGAGCTGTTTTTT	CASSLVGAGELFF
.	TRBD2	TRBJ2-7	TRBV10-2	TGCGCCAGCAGCCCACCCCCTAGCGGGATCTCCGAGCAGTACTTC	CASSPPPSGISEQYF
.	TRBD1	TRBJ1-2	TRBV5-1	TGCGCCAGCAGCTTGATGACAGGGGCGTACTATGGCTACACCTTC	CASSLMTGAYYGYTF
.	.	TRBJ1-1	TRBV5-4	TGTGCCAGCAGCTTGCAGGAGCAGGGTGCTTTCTTT	CASSLQEQGAFF
.	.	TRBJ1-5	TRBV11-2	TGTGCCAGCAGCTCCGCCGGGCCCCAGCATTTT	CASSSAGPQHF
.	TRBD1	TRBJ1-1	TRBV11-2	TGTGCCAGCAGCTTATGGGAAGGGGGCAGACCGAACACTGAAGCTTTCTTT	CASSLWEGGRPNTEAFF